This entry concerns a single T cell receptor beta chain. The data were obtained in a study of T cells in Graves' hyperthyroidism and ophthalmopathy. The germline V gene has CDR1 SGHDN and CDR2 FVKESK. This CDR3 is built from 13 residues. V was trimmed by 2 bases and J by 7 bases, leaving 11 bases between them. RNA transcripts provided the source from which TCR beta CDR3 regions were amplified. TCR CDR3 underwent first-round RT-PCR with the HTBI primer set. A single record per CDR3 protein comes from TCRdb applying MiXCR to the multiplex PCR reads. The sample contains 700,000 or so distinct CDR3 sequences, 15% to 20% of which appear only once.

Sequencing was done on a sample of blood. The source of this sequence is a man younger than 30 with Graves' hyperthyroidism. The chain uses TRBV14 and TRBJ1-2; D is unresolved. CDR3 in DNA: TGTGCCAGCAGCCAAATTCGGCAGGCTGGCTACACCTTC. It translates to CASSQIRQAGYTF.